This TCR beta chain is from a study of human T cells and chemical hapten exposure. Study-level information: Slight differences in pooled library volume were the main source of varying TCR yields across samples. Study results and limitations: TCRs exceeding a frequency of 1 in 1000 stayed unchanged under DPC sensitization.

Specified time point: healthy volunteer bleed at 6 weeks. Unfractionated whole blood was the source from which total RNA was extracted. There are many counts of this clonotype. No antigen is known for it. V was pared by 0 bases and J by 0 bases, with 19 bases between. This CDR3 contains 19 residues. Germline V lookup: CDR1 SGHDT, CDR2 YYEEEE. Individual cDNA molecules each carried unique molecular identifiers attached by the library. In the authors' workflow: A per-sample median of roughly 96,000 TCRs was observed, with a range of about 20,000 to 750,000. TCRdb re-called the RACE reads with MiXCR, one entry per CDR3 protein. The V and J calls follow TCRdb's processing rather than the paper's. The repertoire holds roughly 71,000 distinct CDR3 sequences, with about 6% as singletons.

The sequencing sample was made of whole blood. The TCR sequence derives from a female donor in good health. Some clones in this sample may be carry-over from other donors' samples. V usage is TRBV5-6 and J usage is TRBJ1-3; TRBD1 might be the D (6 bases). CDR3 in DNA: TGTGCCAGCAGCTTGGTGGGGGGCCCGAGTGTCTCCTCTGGAAACACCATATATTTT. This codes for CASSLVGGPSVSSGNTIYF.